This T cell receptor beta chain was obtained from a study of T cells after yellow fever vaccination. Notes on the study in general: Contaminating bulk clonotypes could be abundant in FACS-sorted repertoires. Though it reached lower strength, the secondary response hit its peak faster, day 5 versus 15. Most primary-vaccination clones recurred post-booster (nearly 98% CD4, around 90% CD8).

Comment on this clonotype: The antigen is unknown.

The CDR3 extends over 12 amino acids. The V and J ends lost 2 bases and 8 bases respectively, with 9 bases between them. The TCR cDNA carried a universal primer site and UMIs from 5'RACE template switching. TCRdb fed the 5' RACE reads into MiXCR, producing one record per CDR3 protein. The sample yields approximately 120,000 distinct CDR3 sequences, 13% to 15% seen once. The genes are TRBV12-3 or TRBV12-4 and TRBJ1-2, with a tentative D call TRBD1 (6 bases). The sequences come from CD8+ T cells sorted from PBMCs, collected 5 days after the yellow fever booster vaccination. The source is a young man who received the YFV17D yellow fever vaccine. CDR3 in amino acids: CASSLSGVGYTF. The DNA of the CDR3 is TGTGCCAGCAGTTTATCAGGGGTCGGCTACACCTTC.